The sequence of this T cell receptor beta chain was determined in a study of blood T cell repertoires in COVID-19. The overall study: Italy, Spain and the United States were the sources of the convalescent and acute COVID-19 samples.

The data were produced by immunoSEQ multiplex PCR, yet TCRdb's version contains in-frame clones alone and is incomplete. The sample yields 110,000 to 150,000 clones, around 87% seen once. The CDR3 spans 15 residues. Germline V lookup: CDR1 SGHNT, CDR2 YYREEE (reference sequence). Losses at the gene ends were 4 bases for V and 1 base for J; bases not matched to a gene: 3. This chain links TRBV5-4 with TRBJ2-2, with 8 positions matching TRBD1. This TCR came from a man aged 60-69 years who had recovered from COVID-19. Sequencing was carried out using PBMCs or T cells enriched from blood (not recorded which). CDR3 sequence reads: CASSPGTGNTGELFF. The CDR3 bases are TGTGCCAGCAGCCCCGGGACAGGGAACACCGGGGAGCTGTTTTTT.